This T cell receptor beta chain originates from a study of cytomegalovirus exposure and HLA in healthy donors. This CDR3 has 16 residues. Germline-derived CDR1 and CDR2 are SEHNR and FQNEAQ (reference sequence). Concerning this clone itself: At one boundary the junction diverges from the germline segment, which might be a read error.

PCR primers comprised 60 Vbeta and 13 Jbeta primers. Data came from immunoSEQ multiplex PCR; TCRdb stores just in-frame clones and leaves some out. The data contain approximately 150,000 clones, 60% to 80% of them seen just once; the ten biggest clones take up 1.5% to 2%. The sequencing sample was made of PBMCs. The chain uses TRBV7-9 and TRBJ1-4, with 9 bases that match TRBD1. This TCR was recovered from a woman younger than 45 in good health and CMV-seronegative. The CDR3 spells CSSSLARGQGGEKLFF. CDR3 nucleotides: TGTTCCAGCAGCTTAGCGAGGGGACAGGGTGGTGAAAAACTGTTTTTT.